Below are 10 T cell receptor beta chains sequenced from a single sample in a study of control samples from healthy donors and cancer patients. The method was immunoSEQ multiplex PCR; TCRdb's version includes in-frame clones alone and lacks a portion of them. The profile shows some 130,000 clones, 90% of them singletons. The material sequenced was blood. All receptors come from a man aged 40-49 years in good health.

This clone was seen only a few times. V usage is TRBV7-8 and J usage is TRBJ1-1, with D possibly TRBD1 on 6 matching bases. Trimming shortened V by 5 bases and J by 0 bases, and 13 bases separated the two germline ends. This CDR3 has 15 residues. Germline V gene lookup returns CDR1 SGHVS and CDR2 FQNEAQ. For the CDR3, the DNA is TGTGCCAGCAGCCCCCGGGACACCCTGAACACTGAAGCTTTCTTT. This encodes CASSPRDTLNTEAFF.

This clone came up a few times. Within the sample, other DNA sequences also encode this same CDR3. The chain combines TRBV27 with TRBJ1-1; D not resolved. The CDR3 runs to 13 residues. Germline V gene lookup returns CDR1 MNHEY and CDR2 SMNVEV (reference sequence). Trimming took off 3 bases at V and 1 base at J, with 6 bases between the two ends. CDR3 protein: CASSLGQNTEAFF. The CDR3 DNA is TGTGCCAGCAGTTTGGGTCAGAACACTGAAGCTTTCTTT.

V usage is TRBV5-6 and J usage is TRBJ1-1; D is possibly TRBD1 (6 bases). The germline V gene encodes CDR1 SGHDT and CDR2 YYEEEE. The germline V and J ends were trimmed by 0 bases and 1 base, with 10 bases remaining between them. The CDR3 extends over 15 amino acids. CDR3 sequence: CASSLAWDTNTEAFF. CDR3 in DNA: TGTGCCAGCAGCTTGGCCTGGGACACGAACACTGAAGCTTTCTTT.

This clone was observed once. V gene TRBV2 combines with J gene TRBJ2-3, with D unclear. Germline V gene sequence: CDR1 SNHLY, CDR2 FYNNEI. Trimming removed 3 bases from V and 1 base from J, with 11 bases in between. The CDR3 sequence is 15 residues long. The CDR3 reads CASSDLRWGTDTQYF. Written as DNA, the CDR3 is TGTGCCAGCAGTGATCTCAGGTGGGGCACAGATACGCAGTATTTT.

This chain joins TRBV6-1 and TRBJ1-5; the D gene is possibly TRBD1 (6 bases). Germline V lookup: CDR1 MNHNS, CDR2 SASEGT. The CDR3 extends over 15 amino acids. V was clipped by 0 bases and J by 7 bases, with 13 bases between them. Written as DNA, the CDR3 is TGTGCCAGCAGTGAAGCCGGGGGGCGCTTCCAGCCCCAGCATTTT. As protein: CASSEAGGRFQPQHF.

V and J are TRBV4-2 and TRBJ1-5; D is unclear. The CDR3 length is 15 residues. Trimming left V 2 bases short and J 5 bases short, with 13 bases between. Germline values: CDR1 LGHNA, CDR2 YNFKEQ. CDR3 bases: TGTGCCAGCAGCCAAAGTTGGGATATAGATCAGCCCCAGCATTTT. It is translated as CASSQSWDIDQPQHF.

This clone was observed a handful of times. The chain employs TRBV30 and TRBJ1-5; D not resolved. V was clipped by 2 bases and J by 9 bases, with 8 bases between them. This CDR3 spans 11 amino acids. Looked up from germline, CDR1 is GTSNPN and CDR2 is SVGIG (reference sequence). The CDR3 coding sequence is TGTGCCTGGAGTCACCTCGGGCCCCAGCATTTT. Residues: CAWSHLGPQHF.

The chain employs TRBV6-5 and TRBJ2-7; D unclear. Trimming removed 6 bases from V and 6 bases from J, with 9 bases in between. The CDR3 covers 11 residues. CDR1 and CDR2 (germline): MNHEY, SVGAGI. CDR3: CASRSPSEQYF. The CDR3 DNA reads as TGTGCCAGCAGAAGTCCTTCCGAGCAGTACTTC.

The chain uses TRBV7-9 and TRBJ2-7; 7 nucleotides match TRBD1. The CDR3 loop spans 15 amino acids. V trimming: 3 bases; J trimming: 0 bases; junction bases outside the gene matches: 5. Germline V gives CDR1 SEHNR, CDR2 FQNEAQ (reference sequence). In DNA, the CDR3 is TGTGCCAGCAGCTTCGAACAGGGGTCCTCCTACGAGCAGTACTTC. It yields the protein CASSFEQGSSYEQYF.

This chain joins TRBV9 and TRBJ2-7; 7 bases map to TRBD2. The germline CDR1 and CDR2 sequences are SGDLS and YYNGEE. This CDR3 has 14 residues. The V gene end was trimmed by 0 bases and the J gene end by 1 base; junction bases not matched to a gene: 1. CDR3 sequence (DNA): TGTGCCAGCAGCGTAGCAGCGGGGTCCTACGAGCAGTACTTC. Protein sequence: CASSVAAGSYEQYF.